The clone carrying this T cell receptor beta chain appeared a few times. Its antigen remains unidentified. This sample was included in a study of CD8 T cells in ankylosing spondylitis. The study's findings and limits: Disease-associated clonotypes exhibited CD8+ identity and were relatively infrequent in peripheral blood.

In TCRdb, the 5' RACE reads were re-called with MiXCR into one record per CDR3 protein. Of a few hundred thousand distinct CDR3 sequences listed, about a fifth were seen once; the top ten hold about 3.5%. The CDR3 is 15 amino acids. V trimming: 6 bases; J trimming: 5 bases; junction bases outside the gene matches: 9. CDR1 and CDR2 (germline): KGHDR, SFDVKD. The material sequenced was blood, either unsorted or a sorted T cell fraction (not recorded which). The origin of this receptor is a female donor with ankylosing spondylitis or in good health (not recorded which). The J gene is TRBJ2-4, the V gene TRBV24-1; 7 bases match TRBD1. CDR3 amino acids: CATSLGGQAENIQYF. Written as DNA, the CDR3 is TGTGCCACCAGTCTCGGCGGACAGGCCGAAAACATTCAGTACTTC.